These T cell receptor beta chains were read from a single sample in a study of CD8+CD57+ T cells in acquired aplastic anemia. Each CDR3 protein gets one entry after TCRdb re-called the reads with MiXCR. The table includes about 160,000 distinct CDR3 sequences, just under 45% detected once. Sequencing was carried out using sorted CD4+, CD8+, or CD8+CD57+ T cells (not recorded which) from PBMCs. Receptors were obtained from a human donor in good health. CDR3s include the opening cysteine and the closing phenylalanine or tryptophan. D genes are given only for firm matches. Clone size is not always given. Where it is, it says once, few, many or a class for expanded clones.

DNA,CDR3,D,length,J,V,size
TGTGCCAGCAGCTTAAAGTCAGGGGAGCAGTACTTC,CASSLKSGEQYF,-,12,TRBJ2-7,TRBV7-6,few
TGTGCCACCAGCAAGGGAGGGAGCTATGGCTACACCTTC,CATSKGGSYGYTF,-,13,TRBJ1-2,TRBV15,-
TGTGCCATCAGTGAGACAGGGGTTCGGACTGAAGCTTTCTTT,CAISETGVRTEAFF,TRBD1,14,TRBJ1-1,TRBV10-3,many
TGTGCCAGTGGGCAGGGCCCCTCCTACGAGCAGTACTTC,CASGQGPSYEQYF,-,13,TRBJ2-7,TRBV19,once
TGCAGTGCTCTAGGGGAGACCCAGTACTTC,CSALGETQYF,-,10,TRBJ2-5,TRBV20-1,-
TGTGCCACCAGCAGAGCGGAAGGACCGAACACTGAAGCTTTCTTT,CATSRAEGPNTEAFF,-,15,TRBJ1-1,TRBV15,few
TGTGCCAGCCCTAGCGGGAGAGGTAACAATGAGCAGTTCTTC,CASPSGRGNNEQFF,TRBD2,14,TRBJ2-1,TRBV2,-
TGTGCCACCAGCAGAGATAGGGGGGAAGCCCACGAGCAGTACTTC,CATSRDRGEAHEQYF,-,15,TRBJ2-7,TRBV15,-
TGCGCCAGCAGCGAGACTAATATGAACACTGAAGCTTTCTTT,CASSETNMNTEAFF,-,14,TRBJ1-1,TRBV5-1,many
TGCAGCGTTTCTCAAGAGACGTCGATGAACACTGAAGCTTTCTTT,CSVSQETSMNTEAFF,-,15,TRBJ1-1,TRBV29-1,-
TGTGCCACCAGTGATAGCGGGGGGAACGATGGCTACACCTTC,CATSDSGGNDGYTF,-,14,TRBJ1-2,TRBV24-1,-
TGTGCCAGCAGCCCCCGGGACAGGGACTACGAGCAGTACTTC,CASSPRDRDYEQYF,TRBD1,14,TRBJ2-7,TRBV11-2,-
TGTGCCAGCAGGACTTCACAGGGGAGCACAGATACGCAGTATTTT,CASRTSQGSTDTQYF,TRBD1,15,TRBJ2-3,TRBV12-3/TRBV12-4,many
TGCAGCGTTGAAGATTACGGGACAGGGAGCTACACCTTC,CSVEDYGTGSYTF,TRBD1,13,TRBJ1-2,TRBV29-1,many
TGTGCCAGCAGTTCCGTGACAGGAATCCGCTACGAGCAGTACTTC,CASSSVTGIRYEQYF,-,15,TRBJ2-7,TRBV6-5,many
TGTGCCAGCAGTCAAATTCTGACTGAAGCTTTCTTT,CASSQILTEAFF,-,12,TRBJ1-1,TRBV12-3/TRBV12-4,many